This entry lists 31 T cell receptor beta chains sequenced from one sample in a study of blood T cell repertoires in COVID-19. Profiling relied on immunoSEQ multiplex PCR, and the TCRdb table lists in-frame clones only, not all of them. Of 300,000 to 400,000 clones listed, 75% to 85% are singletons. The sequenced sample consisted of peripheral blood. The receptors were sampled from a human donor in a cohort sampled during active COVID-19.

The J gene is TRBJ1-2, the V gene TRBV29-1; 7 bases agree with TRBD1. The CDR3 has 13 residues. The germline V gene encodes CDR1 SQVTM and CDR2 ANQGSEA. Trimming took 3 bases from V and 3 from J; bases not matched to a gene: 4. The CDR3 DNA reads as TGCAGCGTTGATAGGGACAGAGACTATGGCTACACCTTC. Translation gives CSVDRDRDYGYTF.

The chain employs TRBV6-5 and TRBJ1-5; perhaps TRBD1 as D (5 bases). V lost 0 bases and J 7 bases, leaving 13 bases between the germline ends. Per the germline V gene, CDR1 is MNHEY and CDR2 is SVGAGI. There are 15 residues in the CDR3. CDR3 sequence (DNA): TGTGCCAGCAGTTACTCCGGCAGGGTAGGACAGCCCCAGCATTTT. Its protein product is CASSYSGRVGQPQHF.

The chain links TRBV27 to TRBJ2-1; 11 nucleotides agree with TRBD2. V dropped 6 bases and J dropped 4; count of bases not matched to a gene: 8. Germline V gene lookup returns CDR1 MNHEY and CDR2 SMNVEV (reference sequence). The CDR3 covers 16 residues. The CDR3, as DNA: TGTGCCAGCAGCTTGCGGGGGACTAGCGGATACAATGAGCAGTTCTTC. This codes for CASSLRGTSGYNEQFF.

This clone has at least ten counts. This chain connects TRBV6-5 to TRBJ1-5; D not certain. The CDR3 consists of 12 residues. Trimming left V 5 bases short and J 6 bases short, with 8 bases between. CDR1 and CDR2 (germline): MNHEY, SVGAGI. The CDR3 coding sequence is TGTGCCAGCAGTACGGGGATTCAGCCCCAGCATTTT. It encodes CASSTGIQPQHF.

In DNA form, the CDR3 reads TGTGCCAGCAGTGGGGGCCTTAACAATGAGCAGTTCTTC. It specifies CASSGGLNNEQFF. The chain combines TRBV2 with TRBJ2-1; weak D call: TRBD1 (5 bases). V lost 4 bases and J 5 bases, leaving 9 bases between the germline ends. CDR1 is SNHLY and CDR2 is FYNNEI in the germline V gene. The CDR3 contains 13 residues.

The CDR3 reads CASSVGRGNQPQHF. DNA for the CDR3: TGTGCCAGCAGCGTAGGCAGGGGGAATCAGCCCCAGCATTTT. The chain joins TRBV9 to TRBJ1-5; 7 nucleotides match TRBD1. Germline trimming cut 0 bases from V and 4 bases from J; bases unmatched to any gene: 1. The CDR3 contains 14 residues. Germline V gene lookup returns CDR1 SGDLS and CDR2 YYNGEE.

The chain's CDR3 is CASSQARIPDTQYF. Here the CDR3 DNA reads TGTGCCAGCAGCCAAGCGCGTATTCCAGATACGCAGTATTTT. The V and J genes are TRBV3-1 (or the pseudogene TRBV3-2) and TRBJ2-3; no clear D gene. The ends were cut back, 1 base at V and 4 bases at J, with 9 bases in the middle. This CDR3 contains 14 residues. CDR1 and CDR2 from the germline V gene are LGHDT and YNNKEL (reference sequence).

Notes on this clone: Other DNA sequences in this specimen translate into the identical CDR3. The rearrangement links TRBV12-3 or TRBV12-4 to TRBJ1-1; tentatively, D is TRBD1 (5 bases). V lost 5 bases and J lost 1, with 8 bases in between. The CDR3 sequence is 13 residues long. The CDR3 loop reads CASSRDRNTEAFF. In DNA form, the CDR3 reads TGTGCCAGCAGTCGCGACAGGAACACTGAAGCTTTCTTT.

This clone was observed a handful of times. The chain uses TRBV3-1 (or the pseudogene TRBV3-2) and TRBJ1-6; 8 nucleotides agree with TRBD1. Germline CDR1 is LGHDT and CDR2 is YNNKEL (reference sequence). Germline trimming cut 4 bases from V and 3 bases from J; bases unmatched to any gene: 2. CDR3 size: 15 residues. CDR3 in amino acids: CASSPTGVYNSPLHF. The CDR3 region has the DNA TGTGCCAGCAGCCCGACAGGGGTCTATAATTCACCCCTCCACTTT.

This chain joins TRBV6-5 and TRBJ1-1; a weak D match, TRBD1 (6 bases). Germline V CDR1 and CDR2: MNHEY, SVGAGI. The CDR3 consists of 13 residues. Trimming left V 0 bases short and J 10 bases short, with 12 bases between. The CDR3 coding sequence is TGTGCCAGCAGTTACTCACGGGGGGCGGGAGCTTTCTTT. Protein sequence: CASSYSRGAGAFF.

V is TRBV19 and J is TRBJ2-6, with a weak D call TRBD2 (7 bases). The germline CDR1 and CDR2 sequences are LNHDA and SQIVND (reference sequence). Between the trimmed V and J ends, which lost 5 bases and 0 bases, there was a span of 14 bases. This CDR3 region has 17 residues. The CDR3 sequence: CASSARGANSGANVLTF. CDR3 sequence (DNA): TGTGCCAGTAGTGCCCGGGGGGCCAACTCTGGGGCCAACGTCCTGACTTTC.

The J gene is TRBJ1-5, the V gene TRBV6-5; 8 bases map to TRBD1. V dropped 1 base and J dropped 7; count of bases not matched to a gene: 6. Germline V gives CDR1 MNHEY, CDR2 SVGAGI. This CDR3 has 15 amino acids. CDR3 DNA sequence: TGTGCCAGCAGTTACTACGGGCAGGGGGCCCAGCCCCAGCATTTT. Translating it yields CASSYYGQGAQPQHF.

In DNA, the CDR3 is TGCAGTGCTAGTCTCGGACAGCATAATGAAAAACTGTTTTTT. Translation gives CSASLGQHNEKLFF. The chain is built from TRBV20-1 and TRBJ1-4; possible D gene TRBD1, 6 bases. Between the trimmed V and J ends, which lost 3 bases and 4 bases, there was a span of 12 bases. This CDR3 is 14 amino acids long. Per the germline V gene, CDR1 is DFQATT and CDR2 is SNEGSKA (reference sequence).

The sample holds one count of this clone. The rearrangement uses TRBV7-2 and TRBJ2-1, with D maybe TRBD2 (6 bases). The CDR3 loop spans 14 amino acids. V was clipped by 5 bases and J by 6 bases, with 14 bases between them. Per germline, CDR1 SGHTA and CDR2 FQGNSA. The CDR3 protein is CASSPATSVNEQFF. In DNA form, the CDR3 reads TGTGCCAGCAGCCCCGCGACTAGTGTCAATGAGCAGTTCTTC.

The CDR3 protein is CSGGLASYNEQFF. CDR3 nucleotides: TGCAGCGGGGGACTAGCCTCCTACAATGAGCAGTTCTTC. This chain joins TRBV29-1 and TRBJ2-1, with TRBD2 matching over 9 bases. CDR1 and CDR2 from the germline V gene are SQVTM and ANQGSEA. Trimming cost V 7 bases and J 0 bases; bases outside gene matches: 1. This CDR3 spans 13 amino acids.

This chain joins TRBV27 and TRBJ1-2; possibly TRBD1 for D (5 bases). Germline V gives CDR1 MNHEY, CDR2 SMNVEV (reference sequence). There are 13 residues in the CDR3. Trimming took 3 bases from V and 7 from J, leaving 12 bases between them. CDR3 coding DNA: TGTGCCAGCAGTTTTGGAGGGGTTGGTGGCTACACCTTC. It is translated as CASSFGGVGGYTF.

The chain uses TRBV5-6 and TRBJ2-2; maybe TRBD1 (6 bases). The V gene's germline CDR1 is SGHDT and CDR2 YYEEEE. The V and J ends lost 4 bases and 0 bases respectively, with 10 bases between them. The length of the CDR3 is 15 residues. CDR3: CASSLGQTNTGELFF. Written as DNA, the CDR3 is TGTGCCAGCAGCCTCGGACAGACGAACACCGGGGAGCTGTTTTTT.

The V and J genes are TRBV29-1 and TRBJ1-6; TRBD1 might be the D (6 bases). The CDR3 has 13 residues. Deletions cut 6 bases from V and 9 bases from J, with 15 bases between. In germline, CDR1 is SQVTM, CDR2 ANQGSEA. CDR3 region: CSVSKTGTSPLHF. CDR3 bases: TGCAGCGTATCCAAGACAGGTACTTCACCCCTCCACTTT.

CDR3 bases: TGTGCCAGCAGCGGTAGCGGGGAAAGCTCCTACAATGAGCAGTTCTTC. As protein: CASSGSGESSYNEQFF. The rearrangement uses TRBV9 and TRBJ2-1; 8 bases map to TRBD2. The CDR3 runs 16 residues. After removal of 3 bases from V and 0 bases from J, the junction contained 5 bases not matched to a gene. CDR1 SGDLS and CDR2 YYNGEE come from the germline V gene.

The chain employs TRBV6-1 and TRBJ2-3, with 8 bases that match TRBD2. J gave up 0 bases and V 4 bases, and 6 bases lay outside the gene matches. Germline V gene data show CDR1 as MNHNS and CDR2 as SASEGT. This CDR3 is 16 amino acids long. This CDR3 reads CASSVAGGTSTDTQYF. The CDR3 coding sequence is TGTGCCAGCAGTGTCGCGGGGGGCACTAGCACAGATACGCAGTATTTT.

This clone has only a few counts. The J gene is TRBJ2-7, the V gene TRBV12-3 or TRBV12-4; the D gene is possibly TRBD2 (6 bases). The CDR3 has 13 amino acids. The ends were cut back, 3 bases at V and 4 bases at J, with 10 bases in the middle. The CDR3, as DNA: TGTGCCAGCAGTTTTGGGGGGAGGTACGAGCAGTACTTC. Translated, it gives CASSFGGRYEQYF.

The J gene is TRBJ2-1, the V gene TRBV5-4; 9 bases are a match to TRBD1. Trimming cost V 3 bases and J 3 bases; bases outside gene matches: 4. Germline CDR1 SGHNT, CDR2 YYREEE (reference sequence). This CDR3 region has 15 residues. DNA for the CDR3: TGTGCCAGCAGCTGGGGGACAGGGTTCTACAATGAGCAGTTCTTC. Translated: CASSWGTGFYNEQFF.

The chain recombines TRBV4-1 with TRBJ1-1, with D uncertain. The V gene lost 0 bases and the J gene lost 0 bases, with 11 bases spanning the gap. The CDR3 consists of 16 residues. CDR1 is MGHRA and CDR2 is YSYEKL in the germline V gene. The CDR3 spells CASSQEPHPMNTEAFF. In DNA, the CDR3 is TGCGCCAGCAGCCAAGAACCCCACCCTATGAACACTGAAGCTTTCTTT.

The chain joins TRBV29-1 to TRBJ2-6; D unresolved. The germline V gene encodes CDR1 SQVTM and CDR2 ANQGSEA. The germline V and J ends were trimmed by 2 bases and 10 bases, with 9 bases remaining between them. This CDR3 has 12 residues. The CDR3 DNA follows: TGCAGCGTTGAATCCTCACTGAACGTCCTGACTTTC. Translated, it gives CSVESSLNVLTF.

This chain uses TRBV6-6 with TRBJ2-7, with unresolved D. V was shortened by 6 bases and J by 3 bases, with 12 bases between the two germline ends. The CDR3 has 13 residues. Germline assignment: CDR1 MNHNY and CDR2 SVGAGI (reference sequence). Here the CDR3 DNA reads TGTGCCAGCAGACCGCGTGACAACTACGAGCAGTACTTC. Protein: CASRPRDNYEQYF.

V and J are TRBV7-2 and TRBJ1-5; 8 bases agree with TRBD1. Trimming removed 5 bases from V and 2 bases from J; junction bases left unmatched: 8. The V gene's germline CDR1 is SGHTA and CDR2 FQGNSA. The CDR3 sequence is 16 residues long. The CDR3 sequence: CASSNRGTGGNQPQHF. In nucleotides, the CDR3 is TGTGCCAGCAGCAACCGGGGGACAGGCGGCAATCAGCCCCAGCATTTT.

This clone was recorded once. The identical CDR3 is also encoded by other nucleotide sequences in the sample. The rearrangement links TRBV6-5 to TRBJ2-1; 11 positions match TRBD2. Per germline, CDR1 MNHEY and CDR2 SVGAGI. V was pared by 5 bases and J by 4 bases, with 4 bases of the junction left unmatched. This CDR3 is built from 15 residues. This chain's CDR3 is CASSLTSGGYNEQFF. Written as DNA, the CDR3 is TGTGCCAGCAGTCTCACTAGCGGGGGATACAATGAGCAGTTCTTC.

The V gene is TRBV5-1, the J gene TRBJ2-3, with D unclear. Germline values: CDR1 SGHRS, CDR2 YFSETQ. Trimming took off 0 bases at V and 0 bases at J, with 8 bases between the two ends. CDR3 length: 15 amino acids. CDR3 sequence reads: CASSLGSTSTDTQYF. In DNA form, the CDR3 reads TGCGCCAGCAGCTTGGGCTCTACTAGCACAGATACGCAGTATTTT.

Turning to this clone: This same CDR3 is encoded by further DNA sequences in the sample. The chain employs TRBV9 and TRBJ1-1; 7 bases fit TRBD1. Germline V gene data show CDR1 as SGDLS and CDR2 as YYNGEE. With 2 bases clipped from V and 1 base from J, the junction kept 5 bases outside the gene matches. The CDR3 length is 15 residues. The chain's CDR3 is CASSVVGTENTEAFF. In nucleotides, the CDR3 is TGTGCCAGCAGCGTGGTAGGGACAGAGAACACTGAAGCTTTCTTT.

CDR3 residues: CASTETAQETQYF. The CDR3 coding sequence is TGTGCCAGCACCGAGACAGCCCAGGAGACCCAGTACTTC. The chain is built from TRBV5-8 and TRBJ2-5, with D tentatively TRBD1 (5 bases). The CDR3 length is 13 residues. The germline V gene encodes CDR1 SGHTS and CDR2 YDEGEE. V was pared by 6 bases and J by 5 bases, with 14 bases between.

The sample holds a few counts of this clone. This chain joins TRBV7-9 and TRBJ1-4; tentative D call: TRBD1 (5 bases). This CDR3 has 19 residues. V was trimmed by 2 bases and J by 6 bases, leaving 25 bases between them. Germline CDR1 SEHNR, CDR2 FQNEAQ (reference sequence). The CDR3 spells CASSLTRDGWQARDEKLFF. The CDR3 bases are TGTGCCAGCAGCTTAACCAGGGATGGTTGGCAGGCGCGAGATGAAAAACTGTTTTTT.